What follows is one T cell receptor (beta chain) and its context. J was trimmed by 2 bases and V by 4 bases; bases with no gene match: 2. CDR3 size: 14 residues. Germline CDR1 reads KGHSH; CDR2 reads LQKENI. Original processing methods: Estimation of nucleated cell counts relied on the amplification of reference gene primers. Some clones are missing from TCRdb's copy, which holds only in-frame ones; the method was immunoSEQ multiplex PCR. That table is the source of V, J and clone size, and D and trimming were worked out from the DNA. This table holds 200,000 to 250,000 clones, roughly 84% found once. The data derive from a study of blood T cell repertoires in COVID-19. Study-wide context: There were acute and convalescent COVID-19 samples, and they came from the United States, Italy and Spain. The analysed material was cDNA or gDNA that came from T cells, B-cell-depleted T cells, or PBMCs.

This clonotype was sampled from a woman in her sixties or seventies who had recovered from COVID-19. This chain uses TRBV18 with TRBJ2-3; 8 nucleotides agree with TRBD1. The material sequenced was peripheral blood. DNA for the CDR3: TGTGCCAGCTCACGGACAGGGAACACAGATACGCAGTATTTT. Its protein product is CASSRTGNTDTQYF. Combining the CDR3 with reference TRBV18 and TRBJ2-3 gives the whole variable domain NAGVMQNPRHLVRRRGQEARLRCSPMKGHSHVYWYRQLPEEGLKFMVYLQKENIIDESGMPKERFSAEFPKEGPSILRIQQVVRGDSAAYFCASSRTGNTDTQYFGPGTRLTVL.